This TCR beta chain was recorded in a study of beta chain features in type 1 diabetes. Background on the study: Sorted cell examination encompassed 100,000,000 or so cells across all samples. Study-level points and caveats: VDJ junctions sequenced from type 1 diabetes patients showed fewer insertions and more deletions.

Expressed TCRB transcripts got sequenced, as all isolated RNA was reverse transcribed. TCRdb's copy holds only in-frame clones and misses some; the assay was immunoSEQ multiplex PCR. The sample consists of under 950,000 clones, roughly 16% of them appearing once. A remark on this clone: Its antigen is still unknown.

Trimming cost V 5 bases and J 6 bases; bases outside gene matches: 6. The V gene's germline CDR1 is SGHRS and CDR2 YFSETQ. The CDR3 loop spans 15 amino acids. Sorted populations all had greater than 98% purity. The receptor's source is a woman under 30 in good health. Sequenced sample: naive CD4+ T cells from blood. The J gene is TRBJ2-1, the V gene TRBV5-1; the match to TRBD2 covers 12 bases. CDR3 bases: TGCGCCAGCAGGCCGGGACTAGCGGGTATCAATGAGCAGTTCTTC. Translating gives CASRPGLAGINEQFF. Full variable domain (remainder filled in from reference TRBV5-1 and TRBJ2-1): KAGVTQTPRYLIKTRGQQVTLSCSPISGHRSVSWYQQTPGQGLQFLFEYFSETQRNKGNFPGRFSGRQFSNSRSEMNVSTLELGDSALYLCASRPGLAGINEQFFGPGTRLTVL.